These 15 T cell receptor beta chains were sequenced from one sample in a study of cytomegalovirus exposure and HLA in healthy donors. Primers for the PCR totalled 60 Vbeta and 13 Jbeta. TCRdb's table, derived via immunoSEQ multiplex PCR, lists solely in-frame clones and lacks some. The table shows 120,000 to 150,000 clones, with around four fifths occurring only once. Material: PBMCs. The source of these receptors is a male donor in good health and CMV-seropositive.

The gene calls are TRBV2 and TRBJ2-5; D uncertain. The V end lost 6 bases, the J end lost 3 bases, and 5 bases lay between the germline ends. CDR3 size: 11 residues. Germline V gene lookup returns CDR1 SNHLY and CDR2 FYNNEI. CDR3 residues: CASSDKETQYF. CDR3 coding DNA: TGTGCCAGCAGCGACAAAGAGACCCAGTACTTC.

This clone has more than one count but fewer than ten. The rearrangement joins TRBV6-5 to TRBJ1-4, with D possibly matching TRBD1 (5 bases). Germline V gives CDR1 MNHEY, CDR2 SVGAGI. V shed 6 bases and J shed 0 bases, with 11 bases lying between them. The CDR3 totals 15 residues. The CDR3 nucleotides are TGTGCCAGCAGGACACAGGTTGCAACTAATGAAAAACTGTTTTTT. Translated: CASRTQVATNEKLFF.

In its sample, this clone was seen once. The rearrangement links TRBV28 to TRBJ2-5, with 9 bases identical to TRBD2. The germline gives CDR1 MDHEN, CDR2 SYDVKM. Trimming at V came to 7 bases and at J to 0 bases, leaving 15 bases not matched to a gene. This CDR3 is 18 amino acids long. The CDR3, as DNA: TGTGCCAGCACCTCCCCCGCACGACTAGCGGAGGACCAAGAGACCCAGTACTTC. Translating gives CASTSPARLAEDQETQYF. The entire variable domain, with the rest obtained from reference TRBV28 and TRBJ2-5, is as follows: DVKVTQSSRYLVKRTGEKVFLECVQDMDHENMFWYRQDPGLGLRLIYFSYDVKMKEKGDIPEGYSVSREKKERFSLILESASTNQTSMYLCASTSPARLAEDQETQYFGPGTRLLVL.

This clone was recorded only once. The chain carries TRBV5-1 and TRBJ2-7; 10 bases map to TRBD2. CDR3 length equals 15 residues. Losses at the gene ends were 6 bases for V and 1 base for J; bases not matched to a gene: 7. Germline V gene sequence: CDR1 SGHRS, CDR2 YFSETQ. The CDR3 DNA reads TGCGCCAGCAAGGGAGGACTAGCGGCTTCCTACGAGCAGTACTTC. It is translated as CASKGGLAASYEQYF.

This chain links TRBV18 with TRBJ1-5; a weak D match, TRBD1 (5 bases). Germline V gene data show CDR1 as KGHSH and CDR2 as LQKENI. The V end lost 3 bases, the J end lost 5 bases, and 11 bases lay between the germline ends. The CDR3 is made up of 14 amino acids. CDR3: CASSPTREDQPQHF. DNA of the CDR3: TGTGCCAGCTCACCGACCAGGGAGGATCAGCCCCAGCATTTT.

V is TRBV10-2 and J is TRBJ1-1; 8 nucleotides match TRBD1. The CDR3 is 13 amino acids. Germline values: CDR1 WSHSY, CDR2 SAAADI. J lost 5 bases, V lost 8 bases, and 7 bases had no gene match. The CDR3 here is CASAGQGGTEAFF. CDR3 coding DNA: TGCGCCAGCGCAGGACAGGGAGGGACTGAAGCTTTCTTT.

This clone has a single count. The chain employs TRBV6-6 and TRBJ2-1, with 8 bases fitting TRBD2. In germline, CDR1 is MNHNY, CDR2 SVGAGI (reference sequence). This CDR3 spans 15 amino acids. J lost 4 bases, V lost 4 bases, and 6 bases had no gene match. CDR3 residues: CASSWNSGAYNEQFF. CDR3 DNA: TGTGCCAGCAGTTGGAATAGCGGGGCGTACAATGAGCAGTTCTTC.

This CDR3 reads CASSSREINEQFF. CDR3 coding DNA: TGTGCCAGCAGCAGTCGGGAAATTAATGAGCAGTTCTTC. This chain links TRBV11-3 with TRBJ2-1, with D perhaps matching TRBD2 (5 bases). Per the germline V gene, CDR1 is SGHNT and CDR2 is YENEEA. The CDR3 loop spans 13 amino acids. V was clipped by 5 bases and J by 7 bases, with 12 bases between them.

The CDR3: CASSQGTTPLHF. CDR3 in DNA: TGTGCCAGCAGCCAGGGTACCACACCCCTCCACTTT. The rearrangement uses TRBV11-2 and TRBJ1-6; D might be TRBD1 (5 bases). The CDR3 totals 12 residues. CDR1 and CDR2 (germline): SGHAT, FQNNGV. Between the trimmed V and J ends, which lost 5 bases and 11 bases, there was a span of 10 bases.

V and J are TRBV29-1 and TRBJ2-1; perhaps TRBD1 as D (5 bases). CDR3 length: 13 residues. Per the germline V gene, CDR1 is SQVTM and CDR2 is ANQGSEA. V was clipped by 4 bases and J by 7 bases, with 14 bases between them. In nucleotides, the CDR3 is TGCAGCGTTGGACAGCGATCCGAGAATGAGCAGTTCTTC. Its translation is CSVGQRSENEQFF.

In its sample, this clone was seen once. The genes are TRBV11-3 and TRBJ2-7; TRBD1 is a possible D gene (7 bases). The CDR3 runs to 18 residues. Germline loops: CDR1 SGHNT, CDR2 YENEEA. Deletions cut 0 bases from V and 6 bases from J, with 24 bases between. The DNA for the CDR3 is TGTGCCAGCAGCTTAGATCAGGGGGGCAGCGGAGCCCCGACCGAGCAGTACTTC. This translates into CASSLDQGGSGAPTEQYF.

CDR3 in amino acids: CASSSRDRRSYEQYF. CDR3 DNA: TGTGCCAGCAGCTCCCGGGACAGGCGATCCTACGAGCAGTACTTC. The chain has TRBV11-2 and TRBJ2-7, with 8 positions matching TRBD1. Trimming at V came to 4 bases and at J to 1 base, leaving 6 bases not matched to a gene. CDR1 is SGHAT, CDR2 FQNNGV, per germline. The CDR3 extends over 15 amino acids.

The chain couples TRBV4-3 to TRBJ2-6; TRBD1 might be the D (6 bases). Trimming stripped 5 bases from V and 0 bases from J, with 20 bases between. Germline V CDR1 and CDR2: LGHNA, YSLEER. This CDR3 spans 19 amino acids. The CDR3 region has the DNA TGCGCCAGCAGCACAAGGTCTCAGGGGATAGGCTCTGGGGCCAACGTCCTGACTTTC. This sequence encodes CASSTRSQGIGSGANVLTF.

The CDR3 nucleotides are TGCGCCAGCAGCCAAGATCGGCTAGCGGCAAGGAGCTCCTACGAGCAGTACTTC. Its translation: CASSQDRLAARSSYEQYF. The chain employs TRBV4-3 and TRBJ2-7; 7 nucleotides align to TRBD2. The V and J ends lost 0 bases and 0 bases, in that order; junction bases with no gene match: 11. Germline V gives CDR1 LGHNA, CDR2 YSLEER. The CDR3 sequence is 18 residues long.

This clone was found once. The CDR3 DNA is TGCAGCGTTCGTTACAGGGGAGATCAGCCCCAGCATTTT. Its translation: CSVRYRGDQPQHF. The chain is built from TRBV29-1 and TRBJ1-5, with TRBD1 matching 7 bases. CDR1 is SQVTM, CDR2 ANQGSEA, per germline. The trim removed 5 bases at V and 5 bases at J, leaving 6 bases unmatched. The CDR3 has 13 amino acids.